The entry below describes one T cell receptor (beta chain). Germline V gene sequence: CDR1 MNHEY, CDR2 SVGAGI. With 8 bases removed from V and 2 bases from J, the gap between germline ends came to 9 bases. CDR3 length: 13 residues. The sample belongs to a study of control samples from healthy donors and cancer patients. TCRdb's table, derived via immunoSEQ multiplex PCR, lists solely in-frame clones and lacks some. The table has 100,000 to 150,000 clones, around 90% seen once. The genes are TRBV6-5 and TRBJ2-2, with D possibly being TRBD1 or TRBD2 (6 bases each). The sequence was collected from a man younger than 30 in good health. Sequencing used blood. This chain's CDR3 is CASGGPNTGELFF. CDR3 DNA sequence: TGTGCCAGCGGGGGGCCAAACACCGGGGAGCTGTTTTTT.